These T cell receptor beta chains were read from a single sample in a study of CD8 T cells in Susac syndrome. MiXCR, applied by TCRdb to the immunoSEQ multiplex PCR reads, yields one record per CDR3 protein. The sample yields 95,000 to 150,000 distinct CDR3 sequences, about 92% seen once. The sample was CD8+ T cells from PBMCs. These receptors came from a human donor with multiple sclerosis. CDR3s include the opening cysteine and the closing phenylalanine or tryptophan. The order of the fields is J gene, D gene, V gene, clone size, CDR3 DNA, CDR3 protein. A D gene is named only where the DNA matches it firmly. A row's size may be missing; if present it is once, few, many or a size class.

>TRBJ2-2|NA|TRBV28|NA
TGTGCCAGCAGTTTACCTCTGGGGCCCCTATCTAACACCGGGGAGCTGTTTTTT
CASSLPLGPLSNTGELFF
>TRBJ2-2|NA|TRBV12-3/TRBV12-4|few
TGTGCCAGCAGTTTTGGTGGGACCGGGGAGCTGTTTTTT
CASSFGGTGELFF
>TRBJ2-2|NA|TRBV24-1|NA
TGTGCCACCAGTGATTTGGGGGGTCCCAACACCGGGGAGCTGTTTTTT
CATSDLGGPNTGELFF
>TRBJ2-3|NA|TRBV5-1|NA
TGCGCCAGCAGCTTGAAATTGTCAGATACGCAGTATTTT
CASSLKLSDTQYF
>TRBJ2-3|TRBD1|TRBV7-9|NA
TGTGCCAGCAACCTCAACAGGGGCAGCACAGATACGCAGTATTTT
CASNLNRGSTDTQYF
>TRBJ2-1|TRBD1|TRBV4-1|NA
TGCGCCAGCAGCCAACCGACAGGGCCGTACAATGAGCAGTTCTTC
CASSQPTGPYNEQFF
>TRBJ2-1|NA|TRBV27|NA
TGTGCCAGCAGGGGTAGGGCGGGGAGCTCCTACAATGAGCAGTTCTTC
CASRGRAGSSYNEQFF
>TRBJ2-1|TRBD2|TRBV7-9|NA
TGTGCCAGCAGCCGTACCGGGACTAGCGGATACAATGAGCAGTTCTTC
CASSRTGTSGYNEQFF
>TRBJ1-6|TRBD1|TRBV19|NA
TGTGCCAGTAGCCGACAGGGGGATAATTCACCCCTCCACTTT
CASSRQGDNSPLHF
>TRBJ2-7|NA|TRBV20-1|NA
TGCAGTGCTAGAGATAGTTACGAGCAGTACTTC
CSARDSYEQYF
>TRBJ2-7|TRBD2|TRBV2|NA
TGTGCCAGCAGTGAAGCTAGCGGGGGTAATCGCGAGCAGTACTTC
CASSEASGGNREQYF
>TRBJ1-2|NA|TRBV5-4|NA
TGTGCCAGCAGCCTGGGTCCCGGGATCGGCTACACCTTC
CASSLGPGIGYTF
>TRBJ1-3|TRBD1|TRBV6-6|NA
TGTGCCAGCAGCAAGGGACAGGGAAACACCATATATTTT
CASSKGQGNTIYF
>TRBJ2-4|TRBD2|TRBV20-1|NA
TGCAGTGCTAGGCGCGGGGGTAAAAACATTCAGTACTTC
CSARRGGKNIQYF
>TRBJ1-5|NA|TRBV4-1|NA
TGCGCCAGCAGCCGCGCCGATTGGCTTTGGCAGCCCCAGCATTTT
CASSRADWLWQPQHF
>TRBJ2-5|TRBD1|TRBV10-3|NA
TGTGCCATCAACCAGGGGGAACAAGAGACCCAGTACTTC
CAINQGEQETQYF
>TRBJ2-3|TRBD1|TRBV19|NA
TGTGCCAGTAGTCCGGACAGGGGCACAGATACGCAGTATTTT
CASSPDRGTDTQYF
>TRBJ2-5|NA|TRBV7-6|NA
TGTGCCAGCAGCTTTTCGCGGGGGCGAACCTTGGAGACCCAGTACTTC
CASSFSRGRTLETQYF
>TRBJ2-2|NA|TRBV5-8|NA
TGTGCCAGCAGCTTGGTCCCTAAAAGGGAGCTGTTTTTT
CASSLVPKRELFF
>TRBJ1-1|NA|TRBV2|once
TGTGCCAGCAATCTGGGACTTACTGGGGCCACTGAAGCTTTCTTT
CASNLGLTGATEAFF
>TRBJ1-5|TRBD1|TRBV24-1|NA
TGTGCCACCAGTGCTAGGACAGGGGTACAGCCCCAGCATTTT
CATSARTGVQPQHF
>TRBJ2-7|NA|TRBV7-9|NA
TGTGCCAGCAGCTTAGGGAACCGGGACGGGAGCTCCTACGAGCAGTACTTC
CASSLGNRDGSSYEQYF
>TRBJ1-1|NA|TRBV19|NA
TGTGCCAGTAGTATCGGAGGACGGGCCGAAGCTTTCTTT
CASSIGGRAEAFF
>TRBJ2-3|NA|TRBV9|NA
TGTGCCAGCAGCGAAATAGCATCTAGCACAGATACGCAGTATTTT
CASSEIASSTDTQYF
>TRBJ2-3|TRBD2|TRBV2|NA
TGTGCCAGCAGTGAATGGATAGCGGGTGCCACAGATACGCAGTATTTT
CASSEWIAGATDTQYF
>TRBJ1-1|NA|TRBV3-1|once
TGTGCCAGCAGCCAAGAGGCAGGGATGAACACTGAAGCTTTCTTT
CASSQEAGMNTEAFF
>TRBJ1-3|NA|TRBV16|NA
TGTGCCAGCAGCCCGGTGTGGAATGGAAACACCATATATTTT
CASSPVWNGNTIYF
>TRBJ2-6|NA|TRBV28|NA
TGTGCCAGCAGTCCGATGGGACAAGGCCTCTCCTCTGGGGCCAACGTCCTGACTTTC
CASSPMGQGLSSGANVLTF
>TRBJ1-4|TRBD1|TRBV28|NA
TGTGCCAGCAGTTCAGACAGGGGCCGTAATGAAAAACTGTTTTTT
CASSSDRGRNEKLFF
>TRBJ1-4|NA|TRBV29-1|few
TGCAGCGTCCTCTTCCAGACAAGAGGGGGGGAAAGACTGTTTTTT
CSVLFQTRGGERLFF
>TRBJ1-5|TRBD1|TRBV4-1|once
TGCGCCAGCAGCCAAGACCTGGACAGGGGGCTTTATCAGCCCCAGCATTTT
CASSQDLDRGLYQPQHF
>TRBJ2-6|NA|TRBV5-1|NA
TGCGCCAGCAGCCCAAGGACAGCCAACTCTGGGGCCAACGTCCTGACTTTC
CASSPRTANSGANVLTF
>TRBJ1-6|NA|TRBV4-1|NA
TGCGCCAGCAGCGTGGAATCCTATAATTCACCCCTCCACTTT
CASSVESYNSPLHF
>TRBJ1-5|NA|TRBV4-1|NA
TGCGCCAGCAGCCAAGTGGCAGGGGTGCCCCCCCAGCATTTT
CASSQVAGVPPQHF
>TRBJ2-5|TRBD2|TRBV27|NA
TGTGCCATCTCGTTGGGAGGGACCCAAGAGACCCAGTACTTC
CAISLGGTQETQYF
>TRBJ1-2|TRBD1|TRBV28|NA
TGTGCCAGCAGTCTTCGCCCCGGGACAGGCTATGGCTACACCTTC
CASSLRPGTGYGYTF
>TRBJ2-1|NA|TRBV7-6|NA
TGTGCCAGCAGCCTTTACAGGAGTCCATCAAAGGATGAGCAGTTCTTC
CASSLYRSPSKDEQFF
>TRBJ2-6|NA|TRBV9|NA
TGTGCCAGCGTGCGGACACCGAGCTCTGGGGCCAACGTCCTGACTTTC
CASVRTPSSGANVLTF
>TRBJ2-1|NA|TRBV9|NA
TGTGCCAGCAGCACTCACTTGAATGAGCAGTTCTTC
CASSTHLNEQFF
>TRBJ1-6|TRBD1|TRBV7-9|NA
TGTGCCAGCAGTTGGGACAGTAATCATTCACCCCTCCACTTT
CASSWDSNHSPLHF
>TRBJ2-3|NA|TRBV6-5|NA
TGTGCCAGCAGTTACTCGCGTACTAGTTTTAGCACAGATACGCAGTATTTT
CASSYSRTSFSTDTQYF